A selection of T cell receptor beta chains follows, all from one sample in a study of shared clonotypes between healthy human individuals. Libraries were prepared by immunoSEQ multiplex PCR; TCRdb keeps only in-frame clonotypes and omits some of them. This sample yields around 2.1 million clones, of which roughly 91% are seen a single time; more than 1.5% belongs to the top ten. The sample taken for sequencing was naive CD8+ T cells from PBMCs. Receptor source: a young man in good health. Some clones in this sample may be carry-over from other donors' samples. The CDR3 runs from the conserved cysteine through the conserved F or W. A D gene is named only where the DNA matches it firmly. Only some rows state a clone size, as once, few, many or a class for expanded clones.

size	D	V	J	DNA	CDR3
-	TRBD2	TRBV6-5	TRBJ2-7	TGTGCCAGCAGTTACCCCCCTGCGGGAGGGCTCGAGCAGTACTTC	CASSYPPAGGLEQYF
once	TRBD2	TRBV7-9	TRBJ2-7	TGTGCCAGCAGCCCAGGACTAGCGGGCGCTGACTACGAGCAGTACTTC	CASSPGLAGADYEQYF
-	-	TRBV5-6	TRBJ2-5	TGTGCCAGCAGAACGGGGTCCAACTGGGAGACCCAGTACTTC	CASRTGSNWETQYF
-	TRBD1	TRBV11-2	TRBJ1-4	TGTGCCAGCAGCTTTGACAGGGGGCTGAACGAAAAACTGTTTTTT	CASSFDRGLNEKLFF
once	-	TRBV19	TRBJ2-1	TGTGCCAGTAGTATAGACTTACTAGGGGGGAATGAGCAGTTCTTC	CASSIDLLGGNEQFF
-	-	TRBV5-6	TRBJ2-2	TGTGCCAGCAGCTTGGGCGAGGGGGAGCTGTTTTTT	CASSLGEGELFF
-	-	TRBV4-3	TRBJ2-1	TGCGCCAGCAGCCAAGGATTTGGACAGTCAAGCAATGAGCAGTTCTTC	CASSQGFGQSSNEQFF
once	-	TRBV7-9	TRBJ2-1	TGTGCCAGCAGCTTCAACAGGGTCGAGCAGTTCTTC	CASSFNRVEQFF
-	-	TRBV28	TRBJ1-2	TGTGCCAGCAGACCACACTCGAGGGGGACCTATGGCTACACCTTC	CASRPHSRGTYGYTF
once	-	TRBV27	TRBJ1-5	TGTGCCAGCAGTTACCAGGGGTATAGCAATCAGCCCCAGCATTTT	CASSYQGYSNQPQHF
-	TRBD1	TRBV30	TRBJ1-3	TGTGCCTGGAGCCCACCGGCCACAGGGGTAGGCACCATATATTTT	CAWSPPATGVGTIYF
-	TRBD2	TRBV27	TRBJ2-3	TGTGCCAGCAGGGTACTAGCGGGGTACACAGATACGCAGTATTTT	CASRVLAGYTDTQYF
-	-	TRBV7-9	TRBJ2-3	TGTGCCAGCAGCTTAGCGCTTGGCGGGAACACAGATACGCAGTATTTT	CASSLALGGNTDTQYF
-	-	TRBV7-6	TRBJ2-6	TGTGCCAGCAGCACCAGGACAGAGGGGCTGGCGGGGGCCAACGTCCTGACTTTC	CASSTRTEGLAGANVLTF
-	TRBD2	TRBV2	TRBJ2-1	TGTGCCAGCAGCGAAGGACTAGCGGGCCCCATGGTTGAGCAGTTCTTC	CASSEGLAGPMVEQFF
-	TRBD2	TRBV29-1	TRBJ2-7	TGCAGCGTTCTCAGTTTCGAGCGGGAGGGCCGACCCTACGAGCAGTACTTC	CSVLSFEREGRPYEQYF
-	-	TRBV6-1	TRBJ2-7	TGTGCCAGCACCGGGACCTCTCCCAGCGAGCAGTACTTC	CASTGTSPSEQYF
-	-	TRBV28	TRBJ2-2	TGTGCCAGCAGTTGGGACACCGGGGAGCTGTTTTTT	CASSWDTGELFF
-	TRBD1	TRBV7-9	TRBJ2-7	TGTGCCAGCAGCCCCCCCCGGGGACAGACGATCTACGAGCAGTACTTC	CASSPPRGQTIYEQYF